This T cell receptor (beta chain) was identified in a study of CD8 T cells in Susac syndrome. CDR3 length equals 16 residues. With 0 bases removed from V and 0 bases from J, the gap between germline ends came to 10 bases. In germline, CDR1 is SGDLS, CDR2 YYNGEE. An input of roughly 0.5 to 1 ug of RNA was subjected to reverse transcription using random hexamers. A single record per CDR3 protein comes from TCRdb applying MiXCR to the immunoSEQ multiplex PCR reads. This sample carries 140,000 to 150,000 distinct CDR3 sequences, 95% of them seen once, and the ten largest clones take about 0.11%. V usage is TRBV9 and J usage is TRBJ2-1; D unclear. The sequence was collected from a human donor with multiple sclerosis. The specimen sequenced was CD4+ T cells from PBMCs. CDR3 loop: CASSVVGGSSYNEQFF. CDR3 sequence (DNA): TGTGCCAGCAGCGTAGTTGGCGGAAGCTCCTACAATGAGCAGTTCTTC.